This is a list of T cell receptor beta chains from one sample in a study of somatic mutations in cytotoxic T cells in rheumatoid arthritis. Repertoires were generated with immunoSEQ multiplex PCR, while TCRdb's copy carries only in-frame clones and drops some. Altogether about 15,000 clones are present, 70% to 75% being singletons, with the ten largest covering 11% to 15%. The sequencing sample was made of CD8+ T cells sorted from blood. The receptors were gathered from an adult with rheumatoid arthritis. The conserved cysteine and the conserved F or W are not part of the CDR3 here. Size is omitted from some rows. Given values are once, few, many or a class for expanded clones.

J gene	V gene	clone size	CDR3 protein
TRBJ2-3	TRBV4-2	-	ASSQEWRGEEDTQY
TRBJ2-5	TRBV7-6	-	ASSPGTGALLTQY
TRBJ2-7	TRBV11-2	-	ASTDPGDSPYEQY
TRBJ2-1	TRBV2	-	ASRVSSGSSYNEQF
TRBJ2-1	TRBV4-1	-	ASSQLSQTGTNEQF
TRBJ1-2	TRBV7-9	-	ASSPGAGGHYGYT
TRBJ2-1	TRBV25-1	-	ASSRRDSSYNEQF
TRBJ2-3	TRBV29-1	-	SVEEFGTGGPDTQY
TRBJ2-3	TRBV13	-	ASGSPTSGGATQY
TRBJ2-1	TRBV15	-	ATTLHRGVRNEQF
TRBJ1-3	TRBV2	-	ASVRQGDGNTIY
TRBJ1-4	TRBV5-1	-	ASSLGAGGLDEKLF
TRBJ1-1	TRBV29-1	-	SVSTGNTEAF
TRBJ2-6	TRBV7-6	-	ASSFVGAGANVLT
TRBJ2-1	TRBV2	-	ASTTGPAYNEQF
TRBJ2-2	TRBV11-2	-	ASSSPGILGGELF
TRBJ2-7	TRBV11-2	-	ASRYPLRGYEQY
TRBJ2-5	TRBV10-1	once	ASSEWTGGQETQY
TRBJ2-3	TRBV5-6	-	ASSWPTDTQY
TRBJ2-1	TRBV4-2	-	ASSLLGSEQF
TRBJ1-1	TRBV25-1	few	ASSVGANTEAF
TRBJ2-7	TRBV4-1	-	ASSQEGLSHEQY
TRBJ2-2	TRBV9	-	ASTSNTGELF
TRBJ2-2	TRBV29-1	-	SVAGSNTGELF
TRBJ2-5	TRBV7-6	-	ASSLAWTGTQETQY
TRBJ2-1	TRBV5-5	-	ASSLLQFYNEQF
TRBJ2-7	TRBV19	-	ASSTRDGSYEQY
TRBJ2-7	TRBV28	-	ASTDGTSGRAASEQY
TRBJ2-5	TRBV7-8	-	ASSLGGQETQY
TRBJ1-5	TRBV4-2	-	ASSPDISVGNRGALFQPQH
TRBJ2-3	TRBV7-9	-	ASSTGTDTQY
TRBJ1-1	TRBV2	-	ASSEWDPGSRNTEAF
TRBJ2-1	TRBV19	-	TSGTTLYNEQF
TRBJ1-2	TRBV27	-	ASSLWGGNGYT
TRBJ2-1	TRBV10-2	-	ASSGILYLGTSGANEQF
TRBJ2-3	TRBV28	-	ASSLDSSEDTQY
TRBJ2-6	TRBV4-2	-	ASSQALAGAGANVLT
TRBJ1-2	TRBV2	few	ASSEERYYGYT
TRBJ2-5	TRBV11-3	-	ASSAYTGNQETQY
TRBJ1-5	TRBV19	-	ASSIGGAANQPQH
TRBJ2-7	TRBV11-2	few	ASRLSSLEQY
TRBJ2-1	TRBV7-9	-	ASSQRALAGAGNEQF
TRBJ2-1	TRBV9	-	ASSGGSRGGVNEQF
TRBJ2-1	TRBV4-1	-	ASSQGTSGSSYNEQF
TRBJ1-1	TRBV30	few	AWGLGNTEAF
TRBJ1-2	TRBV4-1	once	ASSQKTPANYGYT
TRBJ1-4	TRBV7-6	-	ASSSLPGQAEEKLF